This T cell receptor (beta chain) was obtained from a study of blood T cell repertoires in COVID-19. Across the whole study: Sources were T cells, B-cell-depleted T cells, or PBMCs; the material itself was cDNA or gDNA.

Sequencing was performed with immunoSEQ multiplex PCR; in TCRdb, only in-frame clones are kept and a portion is missing. The data hold around 330,000 clones, with 89% observed a single time. V shed 2 bases and J shed 9 bases, with 14 bases lying between them. Germline-derived CDR1 and CDR2 are MNHEY and SVGEGT. CDR3 size: 13 residues. Enrolled through a virtual design, the participants were between 18 and 89 years of age and came from 24 US areas. Sequenced input: PBMCs or T cells enriched from blood (not recorded which). The chain has TRBV6-2 or TRBV6-3 and TRBJ2-7; D may be TRBD1 (5 bases). The sequence came from a woman aged 40 to 50 who had recovered from COVID-19. In DNA form, the CDR3 reads TGTGCCAGCAGTTACGGGGCGACGGTGCGGCAGTACTTC. As protein: CASSYGATVRQYF.